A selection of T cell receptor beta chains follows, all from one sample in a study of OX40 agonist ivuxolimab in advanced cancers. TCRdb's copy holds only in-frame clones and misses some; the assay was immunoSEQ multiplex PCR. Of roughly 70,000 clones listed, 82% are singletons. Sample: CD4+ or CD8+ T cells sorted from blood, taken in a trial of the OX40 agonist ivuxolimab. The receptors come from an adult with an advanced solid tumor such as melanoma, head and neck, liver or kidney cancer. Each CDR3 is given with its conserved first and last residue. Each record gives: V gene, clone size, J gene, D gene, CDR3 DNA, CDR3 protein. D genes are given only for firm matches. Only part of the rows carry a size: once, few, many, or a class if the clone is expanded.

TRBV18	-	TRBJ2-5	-	TGTGCCAGCTCACCACCTTCAGAGACCCAGTACTTC	CASSPPSETQYF
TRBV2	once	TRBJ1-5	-	TGTGCCAGCAGTCAAGGACAAAAGGATCAGCCCCAGCATTTT	CASSQGQKDQPQHF
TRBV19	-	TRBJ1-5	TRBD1	TGTGCCAGTAGGGATGGGACAGCGGGAAATCAGCCCCAGCATTTT	CASRDGTAGNQPQHF
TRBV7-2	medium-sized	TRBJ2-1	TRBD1	TGTGCCAGCAGCTTAGAAGGACAGGGGTTCAGTGAGCAGTTCTTC	CASSLEGQGFSEQFF
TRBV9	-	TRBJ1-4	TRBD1	TGTGCCAGCAGCGGTAGGACAGGGGGCTTGACTAATGAAAAACTGTTTTTT	CASSGRTGGLTNEKLFF
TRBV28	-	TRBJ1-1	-	TGTGCCAGCAGTTTACTTGGGACTGAAGCTTTCTTT	CASSLLGTEAFF
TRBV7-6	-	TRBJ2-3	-	TGTGCCAGCAATAGGGGGAACACAGATACGCAGTATTTT	CASNRGNTDTQYF
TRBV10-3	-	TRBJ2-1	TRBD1	TGTGCCAACCGGGACAGGGATTACAATGAGCAGTTCTTC	CANRDRDYNEQFF
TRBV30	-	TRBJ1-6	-	TGTGCCTGGACGGGGAAAGGGCGGTATGGTTCACCCCTCCACTTT	CAWTGKGRYGSPLHF
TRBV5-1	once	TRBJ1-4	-	TGCGCCAGCAGCTTGAGTAGGGCAACTAATGAAAAACTGTTTTTT	CASSLSRATNEKLFF
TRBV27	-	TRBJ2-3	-	TGTGCCAGCAGCCGATCCAGGGTTTCAGCAGATACGCAGTATTTT	CASSRSRVSADTQYF